This T cell receptor beta chain emerged from a study of CD8+CD57+ T cells in acquired aplastic anemia. This CDR3 is 18 amino acids long. Per germline, CDR1 LGHDT and CDR2 YNNKEL (reference sequence). The V and J ends lost 1 base and 2 bases, in that order; junction bases with no gene match: 13. The template for TCR beta VDJ and CDR3 sequence profiling was genomic DNA. One entry per CDR3 protein results from TCRdb running MiXCR on the reads. The data contain under 150,000 distinct CDR3 sequences, around two fifths of them seen just once; the ten biggest clones take up almost 8.5%. Broader study findings: Significance was not reached for CD8+ Simpson's diversity between patients and controls.

As regards this clonotype: Its antigen remains unknown.

What was sequenced was sorted CD4+, CD8+, or CD8+CD57+ T cells (not recorded which) from PBMCs. The genes are TRBV3-1 and TRBJ2-7; 8 nucleotides match TRBD1. The sequence derives from a human donor in good health, serving as a control. The CDR3 DNA follows: TGTGCCAGCAGCCAAGGCCCCTCAGGGGGGACAGGCGCCTACGAGCAGTACTTC. This translates into CASSQGPSGGTGAYEQYF.